The present T cell receptor beta chain was sequenced within a study of shared clonotypes between healthy human individuals. Findings of the study overall: Relative to their counterparts shared across all four donors, non-shared clonotypes exhibited diminished generation probabilities. When naive CD4 clonotypes were compared across a few donors, 4% to 6.5% were shared.

Each sample came from a Caucasian adult donor living in Nashville, Tennessee. The CDR3 length is 15 residues. Germline V CDR1 and CDR2: MNHEY, SVGAGI. The J segment lost 1 base and the V segment lost 6 bases, leaving 5 bases of the junction unmatched. Assay used: immunoSEQ multiplex PCR; TCRdb lists only in-frame clones, some missing. This table has more than 2,000,000 clones, over 85% appearing once. Regarding this clone: The target antigen is unknown.

The chain combines TRBV6-5 with TRBJ1-1, with 10 positions matching TRBD1. The sample consisted of naive CD4+ T cells sorted from blood. Subset in this sample: CD45RA+ positively selected. The clonotype was recovered from a man aged 18 to 35 in good health. The CDR3 loop is CASRRQGATNTEAFF. The CDR3 bases are TGTGCCAGCAGGAGACAGGGGGCGACGAACACTGAAGCTTTCTTT.